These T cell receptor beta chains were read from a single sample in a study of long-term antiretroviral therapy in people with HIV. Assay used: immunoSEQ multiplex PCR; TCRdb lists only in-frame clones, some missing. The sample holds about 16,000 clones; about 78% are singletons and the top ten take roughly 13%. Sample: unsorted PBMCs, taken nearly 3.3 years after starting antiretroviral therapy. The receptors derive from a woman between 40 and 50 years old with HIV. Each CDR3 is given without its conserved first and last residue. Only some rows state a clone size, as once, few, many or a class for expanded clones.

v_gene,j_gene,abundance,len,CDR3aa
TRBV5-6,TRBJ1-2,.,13,ASSLGNPGAYGYT
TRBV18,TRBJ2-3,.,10,ASSPIGVSLN
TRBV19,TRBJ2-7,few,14,ASSTPQVGPAYEQY
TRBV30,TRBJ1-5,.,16,AWSETGTGVDSNQPQH
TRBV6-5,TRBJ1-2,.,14,ASSSQTGTGSYGYT
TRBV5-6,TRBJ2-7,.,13,ASSQGTDPSYEQY
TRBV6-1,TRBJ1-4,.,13,ASNPFAGTIEKLF
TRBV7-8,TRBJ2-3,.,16,ASSYGSNPALSTDTQY
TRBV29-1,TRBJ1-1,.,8,SVGEPEAF
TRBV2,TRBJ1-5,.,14,ASSEGGAGGYQPQH
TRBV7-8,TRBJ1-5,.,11,ASSLDREQPQH
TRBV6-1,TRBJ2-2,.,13,ASRGTGGVAGELF
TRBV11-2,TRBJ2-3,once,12,ASSQLISTDTQY
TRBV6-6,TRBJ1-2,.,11,ASTLTGQYGYT
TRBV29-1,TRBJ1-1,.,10,SVDRDRTEAF
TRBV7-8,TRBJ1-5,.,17,ASSKRRMGQGPFNQPQH
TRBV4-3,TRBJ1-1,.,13,ASSPRTGVSTEAF
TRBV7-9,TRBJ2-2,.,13,ASSLRADNTGELF
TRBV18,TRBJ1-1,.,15,ASSPRTGILSPTEAF
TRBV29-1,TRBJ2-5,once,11,SVELGAAETQY
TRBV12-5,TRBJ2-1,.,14,ASGLVQGAAYNEQF
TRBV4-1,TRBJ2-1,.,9,ASSQYNEQF
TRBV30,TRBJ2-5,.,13,AWKGGGAGQETQY
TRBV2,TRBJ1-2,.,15,ASSETEGTSANYGYT
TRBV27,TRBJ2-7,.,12,ASSLDNRGQEQY